These 23 T cell receptor beta chains came from one sample sequenced in a study of technical replicates of blood from several donors. Here immunoSEQ multiplex PCR was the method, and the copy in TCRdb shows in-frame clones only, minus some. The data contain roughly 97,000 clones, roughly 96% of them singletons. Specimen: T cells isolated from PBMCs. Receptor source: a human donor in good health.

The chain has TRBV6-5 and TRBJ1-2, with 9 bases fitting TRBD1. This CDR3 spans 14 amino acids. The V and J ends lost 4 bases and 8 bases, in that order; junction bases with no gene match: 8. Germline V gives CDR1 MNHEY, CDR2 SVGAGI. The CDR3 DNA reads as TGTGCCAGCAGTTCCGTGGACAGGGGAAGCGGCTACACCTTC. Protein: CASSSVDRGSGYTF.

This chain links TRBV7-9 with TRBJ2-7, with TRBD1 identical over 8 bases. The germline V gene has CDR1 SEHNR and CDR2 FQNEAQ (reference sequence). J lost 3 bases, V lost 2 bases, and 3 bases had no gene match. This CDR3 contains 14 residues. DNA for the CDR3: TGTGCCAGCAGCTTAATACAGGGGGGCTACGAGCAGTACTTC. Translation: CASSLIQGGYEQYF.

This clone was found once. At the DNA level, this CDR3 is encoded by other sequences in the same sample as well. The chain uses TRBV28 and TRBJ1-1, with D possibly matching TRBD1 (5 bases). The CDR3 totals 14 residues. Germline CDR1 reads MDHEN; CDR2 reads SYDVKM. V was cut by 2 bases and J by 4 bases, with 11 bases left in between. In DNA form, the CDR3 reads TGTGCCAGCAGTTTAGTGGGGCGCGGCACTGAAGCTTTCTTT. As protein: CASSLVGRGTEAFF.

The chain has TRBV6-5 and TRBJ2-1; possible D gene TRBD1, 5 bases. The CDR3 has 12 amino acids. V lost 8 bases and J lost 8, with 13 bases in between. Germline V gene data show CDR1 as MNHEY and CDR2 as SVGAGI. The CDR3 spells CASGLQVDEQFF. The DNA for the CDR3 is TGTGCCAGCGGCTTACAGGTCGATGAGCAGTTCTTC.

CDR3 loop: CASSPSGQYSMNTEAFF. The CDR3, as DNA: TGTGCCAGCTCACCGTCTGGACAGTACTCGATGAACACTGAAGCTTTCTTT. The rearrangement links TRBV18 to TRBJ1-1; tentative D call: TRBD1 (6 bases). V was trimmed by 3 bases and J by 0 bases, leaving 17 bases between them. This CDR3 has 17 amino acids. CDR1 KGHSH and CDR2 LQKENI come from the germline V gene.

The chain employs TRBV6-5 and TRBJ2-7, with 7 positions matching TRBD1. This CDR3 has 16 residues. Per germline, CDR1 MNHEY and CDR2 SVGAGI. The ends lost 0 bases at V and 0 bases at J; junction bases unmatched: 5. Written as DNA, the CDR3 is TGTGCCAGCAGTTACTCGACGGGACAGAGCTCCTACGAGCAGTACTTC. It translates to CASSYSTGQSSYEQYF.

The V and J genes are TRBV30 and TRBJ2-7; TRBD1 aligns across 7 bases. V dropped 0 bases and J dropped 2; count of bases not matched to a gene: 4. The CDR3 runs 14 residues. Germline lookup yields CDR1 GTSNPN and CDR2 SVGIG (reference sequence). CDR3 loop: CAWSVSQGAYEQYF. Here the CDR3 DNA reads TGTGCCTGGAGTGTATCCCAGGGGGCCTACGAGCAGTACTTC.

The chain couples TRBV7-9 to TRBJ2-7; 9 positions match TRBD1. The V gene end was trimmed by 4 bases and the J gene end by 4 bases; junction bases not matched to a gene: 8. Germline V gene data show CDR1 as SEHNR and CDR2 as FQNEAQ (reference sequence). This CDR3 is built from 15 residues. The CDR3 region has the DNA TGTGCCAGCAGCTCTCAGACAGGGGGTTTTTACGAGCAGTACTTC. Protein: CASSSQTGGFYEQYF.

The CDR3 loop reads CASKAGLAFTDTQYF. The CDR3 DNA sequence: TGTGCCAGCAAAGCGGGACTAGCGTTCACAGATACGCAGTATTTT. This chain joins TRBV19 and TRBJ2-3; 10 bases are shared with TRBD2. V trimming: 9 bases; J trimming: 2 bases; junction bases outside the gene matches: 8. This CDR3 is 15 amino acids long. Looked up from germline, CDR1 is LNHDA and CDR2 is SQIVND (reference sequence).

V gene TRBV28 combines with J gene TRBJ2-3; 11 bases align to TRBD1. The CDR3 length is 16 residues. V shed 5 bases and J 4 bases; nucleotides not matched to a gene: 8. Germline CDR1 and CDR2: MDHEN and SYDVKM. CDR3 nucleotide sequence: TGTGCCAGCAGTCCCCGATGGGGACAGGGGGCAGATACGCAGTATTTT. Translating gives CASSPRWGQGADTQYF.

The rearrangement uses TRBV7-8 and TRBJ2-3; D perhaps matches TRBD2 (5 bases). The CDR3 has 18 residues. CDR1 and CDR2 (germline): SGHVS, FQNEAQ. V lost 2 bases and J 3 bases, leaving 21 bases between the germline ends. CDR3 nucleotides: TGTGCCAGCAGCTTATCGAGTTTGGAGTGGTCGGGGACAGATACGCAGTATTTT. Translated, it gives CASSLSSLEWSGTDTQYF.

The J gene is TRBJ2-3, the V gene TRBV6-5, with a weak D call TRBD2 (5 bases). The ends were cut back, 3 bases at V and 0 bases at J, with 10 bases in the middle. CDR1 and CDR2 (germline): MNHEY, SVGAGI. CDR3 size: 15 residues. The CDR3, as DNA: TGTGCCAGCAGTTATAGGGAGACTAGCACAGATACGCAGTATTTT. Translation: CASSYRETSTDTQYF.

This chain connects TRBV6-5 to TRBJ2-2, with D possibly being TRBD2 (5 bases). The V end lost 2 bases, the J end lost 7 bases, and 14 bases lay between the germline ends. There are 15 residues in the CDR3. The germline V gene has CDR1 MNHEY and CDR2 SVGAGI. CDR3 nucleotides: TGTGCCAGCAGTTACGCCCCCCGGGGAAACGGGGAGCTGTTTTTT. Residues: CASSYAPRGNGELFF.

This clone occurred once. The rearrangement links TRBV10-1 to TRBJ2-3; TRBD2 matches 8 bases. The CDR3 is 14 residues long. Germline CDR1 WNHNN, CDR2 SYGVQD (reference sequence). V lost 7 bases, J lost 5 bases, and 8 bases stayed unmatched. The CDR3 spells CASKGGRRGDTQYF. The DNA of the CDR3 is TGCGCCAGCAAGGGCGGGAGGAGGGGAGATACGCAGTATTTT.

The chain combines TRBV5-6 with TRBJ2-5; D uncertain. The V gene's germline CDR1 is SGHDT and CDR2 YYEEEE. There are 16 residues in the CDR3. The V and J ends lost 2 bases and 5 bases respectively, with 19 bases between them. CDR3 residues: CASSFDRRQRAETQYF. CDR3 bases: TGTGCCAGCAGCTTTGATCGTCGGCAGAGAGCGGAGACCCAGTACTTC.

This chain links TRBV5-8 with TRBJ2-1; D gene ambiguous. V lost 0 bases, J lost 2 bases, and 9 bases lay in between. The CDR3 is 15 amino acids. Germline V gene data show CDR1 as SGHTS and CDR2 as YDEGEE. CDR3 amino acids: CASSLDRETYNEQFF. The CDR3 DNA is TGTGCCAGCAGCTTGGATAGAGAGACCTACAATGAGCAGTTCTTC.

The gene calls are TRBV5-4 and TRBJ2-3; D is uncertain. The CDR3 loop spans 12 amino acids. Germline loops: CDR1 SGHNT, CDR2 YYREEE (reference sequence). With 2 bases removed from V and 2 bases from J, the gap between germline ends came to 3 bases. The CDR3 spells CASSFSTDTQYF. Here the CDR3 DNA reads TGTGCCAGCAGCTTCTCCACAGATACGCAGTATTTT.

V is TRBV19 and J is TRBJ2-2; tentative D call: TRBD2 (6 bases). This CDR3 region has 17 residues. In germline, CDR1 is LNHDA, CDR2 SQIVND (reference sequence). V lost 5 bases to trimming and J lost 5 bases, with 21 bases between them. Here the CDR3 DNA reads TGTGCCAGTAGTGCCCAAGGGACTGGCCTCGGGACCGGGGAGCTGTTTTTT. Translating it yields CASSAQGTGLGTGELFF.

V is TRBV6-1 and J is TRBJ1-1; TRBD1 aligns across 8 bases. V lost 5 bases and J lost 7; bases outside the gene matches: 9. Germline V gene sequence: CDR1 MNHNS, CDR2 SASEGT. This CDR3 is 14 amino acids long. The CDR3 nucleotides are TGTGCCAGCAGTCCCTTAGACAGGGGCGGTGAAGCTTTCTTT. Protein sequence: CASSPLDRGGEAFF.

The chain recombines TRBV27 with TRBJ2-7; D unresolved. V was trimmed by 5 bases and J by 2 bases, leaving 10 bases between them. Germline V lookup: CDR1 MNHEY, CDR2 SMNVEV (reference sequence). This CDR3 region has 13 residues. CDR3 region: CASSVGGTYEQYF. CDR3 nucleotide sequence: TGTGCCAGCAGTGTCGGCGGCACCTACGAGCAGTACTTC.

V and J are TRBV5-6 and TRBJ2-1, with 9 nucleotides matching TRBD2. There are 15 residues in the CDR3. V lost 4 bases, J lost 1 base, and 3 bases stayed unmatched. Germline-derived CDR1 and CDR2 are SGHDT and YYEEEE. The DNA for the CDR3 is TGTGCCAGCAGCCCTAGCGGGACATCCTACAATGAGCAGTTCTTC. The encoded protein is CASSPSGTSYNEQFF.

The J gene is TRBJ1-5, the V gene TRBV6-1; 8 bases match TRBD1. The germline CDR1 and CDR2 sequences are MNHNS and SASEGT. V trimming: 6 bases; J trimming: 2 bases; junction bases outside the gene matches: 3. CDR3 length: 14 residues. The CDR3 DNA is TGTGCCAGCAGCGTGGGACAGGGCAATCAGCCCCAGCATTTT. As protein: CASSVGQGNQPQHF.

V gene TRBV6-5 combines with J gene TRBJ1-5; no clear D gene. The germline V gene encodes CDR1 MNHEY and CDR2 SVGAGI. V was cut by 6 bases and J by 5 bases, with 11 bases left in between. This CDR3 is 13 amino acids long. The CDR3 here is CASRTGVYQPQHF. In nucleotides, the CDR3 is TGTGCCAGCAGGACCGGGGTTTATCAGCCCCAGCATTTT.